These T cell receptor beta chains were read from a single sample in a study of OX40 agonist ivuxolimab in advanced cancers. Sequencing used immunoSEQ multiplex PCR; TCRdb keeps in-frame clones, though not all of them. In the table there are about 58,000 clones, 81% of which are singletons. Sequenced material: CD4+ or CD8+ T cells sorted from blood, taken in a trial of the OX40 agonist ivuxolimab. The receptor source for this set is an adult with an advanced solid tumor such as melanoma, head and neck, liver or kidney cancer. Each CDR3 is given with its conserved first and last residue. Each record gives: CDR3 DNA, CDR3 protein, V gene, clone size, J gene, D gene. A D gene is named only where the DNA matches it firmly. The size field is filled for only some rows; it gives once, few, many or a size class.

CDR3nt: TGTGCCAGCAGCTCGCAGGGCTCCCGGGAGACCCAGTACTTC; CDR3aa: CASSSQGSRETQYF; v_gene: TRBV7-2; abundance: .; j_gene: TRBJ2-5; d_gene: .
CDR3nt: TGTGCCAGCAGCCGGGACATTGGCCACGAGCAGTACTTC; CDR3aa: CASSRDIGHEQYF; v_gene: TRBV7-9; abundance: .; j_gene: TRBJ2-7; d_gene: .
CDR3nt: TGTGCCAGCTCACCGGGCGGGCCGGAGGAAAAACTGTTTTTT; CDR3aa: CASSPGGPEEKLFF; v_gene: TRBV18; abundance: .; j_gene: TRBJ1-4; d_gene: .
CDR3nt: TGCGCCAGCAGCTGGAGCGGGGGGCTCGAGCAGTACTTC; CDR3aa: CASSWSGGLEQYF; v_gene: TRBV5-1; abundance: .; j_gene: TRBJ2-7; d_gene: TRBD2
CDR3nt: TGTGCCAGCTCACCAAACCCCGGGGCAAGCTCCTACGAGCAGTACTTC; CDR3aa: CASSPNPGASSYEQYF; v_gene: TRBV18; abundance: .; j_gene: TRBJ2-7; d_gene: .
CDR3nt: TGTGCCAGCAGCTTGGACCGCCGAGGGGCCCAGCATTTT; CDR3aa: CASSLDRRGAQHF; v_gene: TRBV5-6; abundance: .; j_gene: TRBJ1-5; d_gene: .
CDR3nt: TGCGCCAGCAGCTTTTTCGAGAATGCCTACAATGAGCAGTTCTTC; CDR3aa: CASSFFENAYNEQFF; v_gene: TRBV5-1; abundance: .; j_gene: TRBJ2-1; d_gene: .
CDR3nt: TGTGCCAGCAGCTCCTACAGGGGACGTGCAGCTAATGAAAAACTGTTTTTT; CDR3aa: CASSSYRGRAANEKLFF; v_gene: TRBV7-8; abundance: .; j_gene: TRBJ1-4; d_gene: TRBD1
CDR3nt: TGTGCCAGCAGCTTAGCTACGGCCAGAATGGGGACTGAAGCTTTCTTT; CDR3aa: CASSLATARMGTEAFF; v_gene: TRBV7-2; abundance: once; j_gene: TRBJ1-1; d_gene: .
CDR3nt: TGTGCCAGCAGCCGGTGGGGGGGTACGGGTAATGAGCAGTTCTTC; CDR3aa: CASSRWGGTGNEQFF; v_gene: TRBV14; abundance: .; j_gene: TRBJ2-1; d_gene: TRBD2
CDR3nt: TGTGCCAGCTCACCACAGGAGCTCAACTCCTACGAGCAGTACTTC; CDR3aa: CASSPQELNSYEQYF; v_gene: TRBV18; abundance: .; j_gene: TRBJ2-7; d_gene: .
CDR3nt: TGTGCCACCAAGCGGGATACGCAGTATTTT; CDR3aa: CATKRDTQYF; v_gene: TRBV10-3; abundance: .; j_gene: TRBJ2-3; d_gene: .
CDR3nt: TGTGCCAGCAGCCATACGACGGACTCTAGCACAGATACGCAGTATTTT; CDR3aa: CASSHTTDSSTDTQYF; v_gene: TRBV7-2; abundance: .; j_gene: TRBJ2-3; d_gene: .
CDR3nt: TGTGCCAGCAGCTTAGAGGGGGCGAACACTGAAGCTTTCTTT; CDR3aa: CASSLEGANTEAFF; v_gene: TRBV7-2; abundance: .; j_gene: TRBJ1-1; d_gene: TRBD1
CDR3nt: TGTGCCAGTAGTGCGCAAGACAGGGCCAATCAGCCCCAGCATTTT; CDR3aa: CASSAQDRANQPQHF; v_gene: TRBV19; abundance: .; j_gene: TRBJ1-5; d_gene: TRBD1
CDR3nt: TGCGCCAGCAGCCAAGATCCGGCGGGCCCGGGTAAACCTGGAAACTATGGCTACACCTTC; CDR3aa: CASSQDPAGPGKPGNYGYTF; v_gene: TRBV4-1; abundance: once; j_gene: TRBJ1-2; d_gene: .
CDR3nt: TGTGCCAGCAGCTCCCTTAGCGGGCGCACCGGGGAGCTGTTTTTT; CDR3aa: CASSSLSGRTGELFF; v_gene: TRBV7-6; abundance: .; j_gene: TRBJ2-2; d_gene: TRBD2
CDR3nt: TGTGCCAGCAGCTTAGAACAGACCTACAATGAGCAGTTCTTC; CDR3aa: CASSLEQTYNEQFF; v_gene: TRBV7-2; abundance: .; j_gene: TRBJ2-1; d_gene: .
CDR3nt: TGTGCCAGCAGCCGCGTTTCGACGGTGAACACTGAAGCTTTCTTT; CDR3aa: CASSRVSTVNTEAFF; v_gene: TRBV5-4; abundance: .; j_gene: TRBJ1-1; d_gene: .
CDR3nt: TGCAGCGTTGGAGGACAGGGGGCGGGTGGCTACACCTTC; CDR3aa: CSVGGQGAGGYTF; v_gene: TRBV29-1; abundance: .; j_gene: TRBJ1-2; d_gene: TRBD1
CDR3nt: TGTGCCAGCAGCTCACTAGCGGAGCACTACAATGAGCAGTTCTTC; CDR3aa: CASSSLAEHYNEQFF; v_gene: TRBV7-9; abundance: .; j_gene: TRBJ2-1; d_gene: TRBD2
CDR3nt: TGTGCCAGCATTACAGGGGGTGGCAATCAGCCCCAGCATTTT; CDR3aa: CASITGGGNQPQHF; v_gene: TRBV6-5; abundance: once; j_gene: TRBJ1-5; d_gene: TRBD1
CDR3nt: TGTGCCCGGCGGCTAGCGGCCCGAGCCACAGATACGCAGTATTTT; CDR3aa: CARRLAARATDTQYF; v_gene: TRBV28; abundance: .; j_gene: TRBJ2-3; d_gene: TRBD2
CDR3nt: TGTGCCAGCAGCTTAGTGGGAGAAGAGACCCAGTACTTC; CDR3aa: CASSLVGEETQYF; v_gene: TRBV7-6; abundance: .; j_gene: TRBJ2-5; d_gene: .
CDR3nt: TGCGCCAGCAGCGCAGGGACAGGGTACAATGAGCAGTTCTTC; CDR3aa: CASSAGTGYNEQFF; v_gene: TRBV5-1; abundance: medium-sized; j_gene: TRBJ2-1; d_gene: TRBD1
CDR3nt: TGTGCCAGCAGTGGTCGACAGGAGTTCACAGATACGCAGTATTTT; CDR3aa: CASSGRQEFTDTQYF; v_gene: TRBV25-1; abundance: .; j_gene: TRBJ2-3; d_gene: .
CDR3nt: TGTGCCATCAGAAAGACAGGAGAAGAGACCCAGTACTTC; CDR3aa: CAIRKTGEETQYF; v_gene: TRBV10-3; abundance: .; j_gene: TRBJ2-5; d_gene: .
CDR3nt: TGTGCCAGCAGCTTAAGCTCTGCGTCCCCGCAAGAGACCCAGTACTTC; CDR3aa: CASSLSSASPQETQYF; v_gene: TRBV7-6; abundance: .; j_gene: TRBJ2-5; d_gene: .
CDR3nt: TGTGCCAGCAGCCCAGGTGTGCCGGGGGACATTCAGTACTTC; CDR3aa: CASSPGVPGDIQYF; v_gene: TRBV9; abundance: .; j_gene: TRBJ2-4; d_gene: .
CDR3nt: TGTGCCAGCAGCTTGACCGGGACAGGAAACGAAAAACTGTTTTTT; CDR3aa: CASSLTGTGNEKLFF; v_gene: TRBV11-3; abundance: once; j_gene: TRBJ1-4; d_gene: TRBD1
CDR3nt: TGTGCCAGCTCACGCCCTCTAGCGGGGCGAGAGACCCAGTACTTC; CDR3aa: CASSRPLAGRETQYF; v_gene: TRBV18; abundance: .; j_gene: TRBJ2-5; d_gene: TRBD2
CDR3nt: TGTGCCAGCAGCACCCTAAGCACAGATACGCAGTATTTT; CDR3aa: CASSTLSTDTQYF; v_gene: TRBV11-3; abundance: .; j_gene: TRBJ2-3; d_gene: .
CDR3nt: TGTGCTAGTGGTTTGGTAGAGTGGCGGGGGGATACGCAGTATTTT; CDR3aa: CASGLVEWRGDTQYF; v_gene: TRBV12-5; abundance: .; j_gene: TRBJ2-3; d_gene: TRBD2
CDR3nt: TGTGCCAGCAGCCGAAACCCTAATCGTCAAAGGGGTTTTCATGGCTACACCTTC; CDR3aa: CASSRNPNRQRGFHGYTF; v_gene: TRBV5-4; abundance: .; j_gene: TRBJ1-2; d_gene: .
CDR3nt: TGCGCCAGCAGCTTGCCGGGACCGAACACTGAAGCTTTCTTT; CDR3aa: CASSLPGPNTEAFF; v_gene: TRBV5-1; abundance: .; j_gene: TRBJ1-1; d_gene: .
CDR3nt: TGTGCCAGCAGCTTGCTGGGGTCTCCACCGAATGAGCAGTTCTTC; CDR3aa: CASSLLGSPPNEQFF; v_gene: TRBV5-6; abundance: .; j_gene: TRBJ2-1; d_gene: .
CDR3nt: TGTGCCAGCAGTGAACAAGGGGGCAACGAGCAGTACTTC; CDR3aa: CASSEQGGNEQYF; v_gene: TRBV6-1; abundance: once; j_gene: TRBJ2-7; d_gene: TRBD1
CDR3nt: TGTGCCAGCTCACCAGGGGAGGGGGAAGCTTTCTTT; CDR3aa: CASSPGEGEAFF; v_gene: TRBV18; abundance: .; j_gene: TRBJ1-1; d_gene: .
CDR3nt: TGTGCCAGCAGTTTGCCCGGGACACCCGTAGCCAAAAACATTCAGTACTTC; CDR3aa: CASSLPGTPVAKNIQYF; v_gene: TRBV28; abundance: .; j_gene: TRBJ2-4; d_gene: .
CDR3nt: TGTGGAGGGAACCAAGAGACCCAGTACTTC; CDR3aa: CGGNQETQYF; v_gene: TRBV21-1; abundance: .; j_gene: TRBJ2-5; d_gene: .
CDR3nt: TGTGCCAGCAGCTTTGGCAGCGGGGGGGCCCAGACCCAGTACTTC; CDR3aa: CASSFGSGGAQTQYF; v_gene: TRBV7-2; abundance: .; j_gene: TRBJ2-5; d_gene: TRBD2
CDR3nt: TGTGCCAGCAGACAAGGACAGGGGGCCGTCTATAGCAATCAGCCCCAGCATTTT; CDR3aa: CASRQGQGAVYSNQPQHF; v_gene: TRBV2; abundance: .; j_gene: TRBJ1-5; d_gene: TRBD1
CDR3nt: TGTGCCAGCAGCTTAGATAGGACCCCACGGGCCAACGTCCTGACTTTC; CDR3aa: CASSLDRTPRANVLTF; v_gene: TRBV7-9; abundance: .; j_gene: TRBJ2-6; d_gene: .
CDR3nt: TGTGCCAGCAGCCGGGGCGAAGGACCTCCGAACACCGGGGAGCTGTTTTTT; CDR3aa: CASSRGEGPPNTGELFF; v_gene: TRBV7-4; abundance: .; j_gene: TRBJ2-2; d_gene: .
CDR3nt: TGTGCCAGTAGTCGACAGAGCTCTGGAAACACCATATATTTT; CDR3aa: CASSRQSSGNTIYF; v_gene: TRBV19; abundance: .; j_gene: TRBJ1-3; d_gene: .
CDR3nt: TGTGCCAGTAGTGTAGGACCGCTCGACAAGGCCCAGTACTTC; CDR3aa: CASSVGPLDKAQYF; v_gene: TRBV19; abundance: .; j_gene: TRBJ2-5; d_gene: .
CDR3nt: TGTGCCAGCAGCTACGACTCGGGTACGTTTGGCAATCAGCCCCAGCATTTT; CDR3aa: CASSYDSGTFGNQPQHF; v_gene: TRBV9; abundance: .; j_gene: TRBJ1-5; d_gene: .
CDR3nt: TGTGCCAGCAGCTTTGAGATCTACGAGCAGTACTTC; CDR3aa: CASSFEIYEQYF; v_gene: TRBV5-5; abundance: .; j_gene: TRBJ2-7; d_gene: .
CDR3nt: TGTGCCGCCACTACCGGAACTAATGAAAAACTGTTTTTT; CDR3aa: CAATTGTNEKLFF; v_gene: TRBV6-5; abundance: .; j_gene: TRBJ1-4; d_gene: .
CDR3nt: TGCGCCAGCAGTAGCGGGGGAAGCTCCTACAATGAGCAGTTCTTC; CDR3aa: CASSSGGSSYNEQFF; v_gene: TRBV5-1; abundance: .; j_gene: TRBJ2-1; d_gene: TRBD2
CDR3nt: TGTGCCAGCGGTGACTCGAACTATGGCTACACCTTC; CDR3aa: CASGDSNYGYTF; v_gene: TRBV2; abundance: few; j_gene: TRBJ1-2; d_gene: .
CDR3nt: TGTGCCAGCAGTGAAATGTCCGGGTTTGTTCAGCCCCAGCATTTT; CDR3aa: CASSEMSGFVQPQHF; v_gene: TRBV6-1; abundance: .; j_gene: TRBJ1-5; d_gene: .
CDR3nt: TGTGCCAGCAGCTTAAATGGGTTTATGGATACGCAGTATTTT; CDR3aa: CASSLNGFMDTQYF; v_gene: TRBV11-2; abundance: .; j_gene: TRBJ2-3; d_gene: .
CDR3nt: TGTGCCAGCAGCTCTAGCGGGGGGGCTTCCTACAATGAGCAGTTCTTC; CDR3aa: CASSSSGGASYNEQFF; v_gene: TRBV11-2; abundance: .; j_gene: TRBJ2-1; d_gene: TRBD2
CDR3nt: TGCGCCAGCAGAGGACAGTCTTACACAGATACGCAGTATTTT; CDR3aa: CASRGQSYTDTQYF; v_gene: TRBV5-1; abundance: few; j_gene: TRBJ2-3; d_gene: .
CDR3nt: TGTGCCAGCAGTGAATTCGGGGGGACCGAGCAGTACTTC; CDR3aa: CASSEFGGTEQYF; v_gene: TRBV25-1; abundance: .; j_gene: TRBJ2-7; d_gene: TRBD2
CDR3nt: TGCGCCAGCAGCCCGGACAGGGGGCTCTCCCGGGCTTTCTTT; CDR3aa: CASSPDRGLSRAFF; v_gene: TRBV5-1; abundance: .; j_gene: TRBJ1-1; d_gene: TRBD1
CDR3nt: TGTGCCATCAGTGACGGGGATGGCTACACCTTC; CDR3aa: CAISDGDGYTF; v_gene: TRBV10-3; abundance: .; j_gene: TRBJ1-2; d_gene: .
CDR3nt: TGTGCCAGCAGTGACGGACTAAACACCGGGGAGCTGTTTTTT; CDR3aa: CASSDGLNTGELFF; v_gene: TRBV2; abundance: .; j_gene: TRBJ2-2; d_gene: .